Shown below are 16 T cell receptor beta chains from a single sample sequenced in a study of early T cells in non-severe SARS-CoV-2 infection. In TCRdb, the 5' RACE reads were re-called with MiXCR into one record per CDR3 protein. The sample holds roughly 27,000 distinct CDR3 sequences, about 10% seen once. Sequenced material: whole blood. These receptors all come from an adult who was a healthcare worker with PCR-confirmed SARS-CoV-2 infection or an uninfected control (not recorded which).

At least ten counts were recorded for this clonotype. The V and J genes are TRBV15 and TRBJ2-7, with D possibly being TRBD1 (6 bases). The CDR3 totals 16 residues. Germline V CDR1 and CDR2: LNHNV, YYDKDF (reference sequence). Trimming removed 0 bases at V and 3 bases at J, with 15 bases between. CDR3 coding DNA: TGTGCCACCAGCAGAGAAACAGGGTGGTCGGACTACGAGCAGTACTTC. As protein: CATSRETGWSDYEQYF. Supplemented by reference TRBV15 and TRBJ2-7, the full variable domain reads DAMVIQNPRYQVTQFGKPVTLSCSQTLNHNVMYWYQQKSSQAPKLLFHYYDKDFNNEADTPDNFQSRRPNTSFCFLDIRSPGLGDTAMYLCATSRETGWSDYEQYFGPGTRLTVT.

The chain links TRBV6-4 to TRBJ2-3, with 7 bases aligning to TRBD2. The germline V gene has CDR1 MRHNA and CDR2 SNTAGT. This CDR3 contains 14 residues. Losses at the gene ends were 5 bases for V and 2 bases for J; bases not matched to a gene: 4. For the CDR3, the DNA is TGTGCCAGCAGTAAAACTAGCGCCACAGATACGCAGTATTTT. Translating gives CASSKTSATDTQYF.

This clonotype was recorded at least ten times. V gene TRBV15 combines with J gene TRBJ1-1; a weak D match, TRBD1 (6 bases). V lost 0 bases and J lost 6, with 14 bases in between. The CDR3 extends over 15 amino acids. Germline V gene data show CDR1 as LNHNV and CDR2 as YYDKDF (reference sequence). The CDR3 DNA is TGTGCCACCAGCAGAGATCTAACAGGGTTTGCTGAAGCTTTCTTT. This codes for CATSRDLTGFAEAFF.

This rearrangement joins TRBV6-2 or TRBV6-3 to TRBJ1-2; 8 bases are a match to TRBD1. Trimming removed 6 bases from V and 7 bases from J; junction bases left unmatched: 4. Germline V gene sequence: CDR1 MNHEY, CDR2 SVGEGT. CDR3 size: 12 residues. CDR3 coding DNA: TGTGCCAGCAGCTTCAGGGGGCCTGGCTACACCTTC. Translating gives CASSFRGPGYTF.

The chain links TRBV7-3 to TRBJ1-1; D perhaps matches TRBD1 (6 bases). The CDR3 is 16 amino acids. Per the germline V gene, CDR1 is SGHTA and CDR2 is FQGTGA. The V end was cut by 5 bases, the J end by 4 bases, with 20 bases between. The CDR3 is CASSRDTTGRGTEAFF. CDR3 nucleotide sequence: TGTGCCAGCAGCAGGGATACTACAGGGAGGGGCACTGAAGCTTTCTTT.

This clonotype has ten or more counts. The CDR3 DNA reads as TGTGCCAGCAGTACTACACCCTCCTACGAGCAGTACTTC. This encodes CASSTTPSYEQYF. V is TRBV6-2 or TRBV6-3 and J is TRBJ2-7; D not resolved. Germline V lookup: CDR1 MNHEY, CDR2 SVGEGT. With 5 bases removed from V and 0 bases from J, the gap between germline ends came to 8 bases. CDR3 length equals 13 residues.

This clonotype was seen at least ten times. This chain joins TRBV19 and TRBJ1-2; TRBD1 is a possible D gene (6 bases). The V end was cut by 3 bases, the J end by 5 bases, with 10 bases between. The CDR3 length is 13 residues. CDR1 and CDR2 (germline): LNHDA, SQIVND (reference sequence). The CDR3 sequence: CASSIGQLYGYTF. In nucleotides, the CDR3 is TGTGCCAGTAGTATCGGACAGCTTTATGGCTACACCTTC.

This clonotype was picked up a small number of times. V and J are TRBV12-3 or TRBV12-4 and TRBJ1-5, with TRBD1 as a possible D gene (5 bases). This CDR3 comprises 15 residues. Trimming removed 6 bases at V and 5 bases at J, with 17 bases between. The CDR3 DNA reads as TGTGCCAGCAGAACGGGACCAAGTCCAGATCAGCCCCAGCATTTT. Its translation is CASRTGPSPDQPQHF.

This clonotype was detected ten times or more. The CDR3 region is CASSTGLAGGEETQYF. The CDR3, as DNA: TGCGCCAGCAGTACGGGACTAGCGGGGGGCGAAGAGACCCAGTACTTC. J is TRBJ2-5 and V is TRBV10-1; 15 bases match TRBD2. CDR3 length: 16 residues. Germline V gene lookup returns CDR1 WNHNN and CDR2 SYGVQD (reference sequence). The J segment lost 3 bases and the V segment lost 5 bases, leaving 4 bases of the junction unmatched.

Many counts were recorded for this clonotype. The V and J genes are TRBV18 and TRBJ1-1; the D is unclear. CDR1 is KGHSH and CDR2 is LQKENI in the germline V gene. This CDR3 region has 16 residues. Trimming shortened V by 3 bases and J by 8 bases, and 22 bases separated the two germline ends. CDR3 in amino acids: CASSPIEGDLGLEAFF. CDR3 in DNA: TGTGCCAGCTCACCTATAGAGGGCGACTTGGGCCTGGAAGCTTTCTTT.

This clonotype was seen a handful of times. V gene TRBV5-4 combines with J gene TRBJ2-3; perhaps TRBD1 as D (6 bases). Trimming pared 4 bases from V and 2 bases from J, leaving 17 bases between. The germline V gene encodes CDR1 SGHNT and CDR2 YYREEE (reference sequence). This CDR3 has 16 residues. The CDR3 DNA reads as TGTGCCAGCAGCGTGAGGGTAGGGGGACCCACAGATACGCAGTATTTT. Its protein product is CASSVRVGGPTDTQYF.

This chain connects TRBV7-3 to TRBJ2-2, with D maybe TRBD1 (5 bases). Germline loops: CDR1 SGHTA, CDR2 FQGTGA. V dropped 5 bases and J dropped 4 bases, with 14 bases sitting between them. This CDR3 contains 15 residues. CDR3 protein: CASSLRQGFTGELFF. The CDR3 region has the DNA TGTGCCAGCAGCCTACGCCAGGGCTTCACCGGGGAGCTGTTTTTT.

V gene TRBV7-2 combines with J gene TRBJ2-7, with D unresolved. V was cut by 2 bases and J by 5 bases, with 7 bases left in between. Germline V gene data show CDR1 as SGHTA and CDR2 as FQGNSA. This CDR3 has 12 residues. The CDR3 coding sequence is TGTGCCAGCAGCTTAACGCGGAACGAGCAGTACTTC. This translates into CASSLTRNEQYF.

This clonotype is deemed medium-sized. In nucleotides, the CDR3 is TGTGCCAGCCCGGCCAGGCGGAACAATGAGCAGTTCTTC. It codes for CASPARRNNEQFF. V and J are TRBV5-5 and TRBJ2-1; D ambiguous. This CDR3 has 13 residues. The ends were cut back, 7 bases at V and 5 bases at J, with 13 bases in the middle. CDR1 SGHKS and CDR2 YYEKEE come from the germline V gene (reference sequence). Looking up the rest from reference TRBV5-5 and TRBJ2-1 gives the full variable domain: DAGVTQSPTHLIKTRGQQVTLRCSPISGHKSVSWYQQVLGQGPQFIFQYYEKEERGRGNFPDRFSARQFPNYSSELNVNALLLGDSALYLCASPARRNNEQFFGPGTRLTVL.

A few counts support this clonotype. The rearrangement links TRBV7-2 to TRBJ2-1; TRBD2 matches at 7 bases. Trimming took 5 bases from V and 4 from J; bases not matched to a gene: 8. This CDR3 comprises 15 residues. The V gene's germline CDR1 is SGHTA and CDR2 FQGNSA. CDR3 protein: CASSPGQRGYNEQFF. As DNA, the CDR3 is TGTGCCAGCAGCCCCGGCCAGCGGGGTTACAATGAGCAGTTCTTC.

The sample holds many counts of this clonotype. The V call is TRBV4-3, the J call TRBJ2-5, with D hard to call. This CDR3 spans 15 amino acids. V lost 0 bases and J lost 4, with 12 bases in between. Germline assignment: CDR1 LGHNA and CDR2 YSLEER. This CDR3 is CASSQEKSYPETQYF. CDR3 coding DNA: TGCGCCAGCAGCCAAGAAAAGAGTTACCCAGAGACCCAGTACTTC.